A single sample gave rise to the 29 T cell receptor beta chains below, sequenced in a study of cytomegalovirus exposure and HLA in healthy donors. The PCR made use of 60 Vbeta and 13 Jbeta primers. The protocol was immunoSEQ multiplex PCR, while the TCRdb copy is restricted to in-frame clones and leaves out a portion. The table lists about 160,000 clones, 71% of them singletons. The sample consisted of PBMCs. The source is a woman aged 30 to 39 in good health and CMV-seronegative.

V usage is TRBV28 and J usage is TRBJ2-4; D perhaps matches TRBD1 (6 bases). The CDR3 loop spans 15 amino acids. Trimming pared 7 bases from V and 4 bases from J, leaving 17 bases between. Germline V CDR1 and CDR2: MDHEN, SYDVKM. CDR3 DNA: TGTGCCAGCATCTCCTGGGGCAGGGGTAAAAACATTCAGTACTTC. Protein sequence: CASISWGRGKNIQYF.

This clone was detected only a few times. V gene TRBV19 combines with J gene TRBJ2-1; TRBD2 aligns across 7 bases. Germline V gene lookup returns CDR1 LNHDA and CDR2 SQIVND (reference sequence). With 1 base clipped from V and 5 bases from J, the junction kept 5 bases outside the gene matches. CDR3 length equals 15 residues. The CDR3 reads CASSIGGSRNNEQFF. CDR3 nucleotide sequence: TGTGCCAGTAGTATAGGCGGGAGTCGGAACAATGAGCAGTTCTTC.

This clone has a handful of counts. V is TRBV11-2 and J is TRBJ2-6; unclear D gene. Germline V gene sequence: CDR1 SGHAT, CDR2 FQNNGV. The V end lost 1 base, the J end lost 0 bases, and 4 bases lay between the germline ends. This CDR3 is built from 15 residues. The CDR3 sequence is CASSLGHSGANVLTF. CDR3 nucleotides: TGTGCCAGCAGCTTAGGACACTCTGGGGCCAACGTCCTGACTTTC.

The chain uses TRBV6-1 and TRBJ1-5; D might be TRBD1 (6 bases). V lost 0 bases and J lost 3, with 9 bases in between. The germline CDR1 and CDR2 sequences are MNHNS and SASEGT. This CDR3 is 15 amino acids long. The CDR3: CASSEAWGPNQPQHF. The DNA of the CDR3 is TGTGCCAGCAGTGAAGCGTGGGGGCCCAATCAGCCCCAGCATTTT.

The J gene is TRBJ1-1, the V gene TRBV5-5; D is uncertain. Trimming took off 3 bases at V and 6 bases at J, with 15 bases between the two ends. The germline V gene has CDR1 SGHKS and CDR2 YYEKEE (reference sequence). This CDR3 is 14 amino acids long. CDR3 amino acids: CASSSSPGYPEAFF. The CDR3 nucleotides read TGTGCCAGCAGCTCGTCTCCGGGGTACCCTGAAGCTTTCTTT.

The chain joins TRBV5-4 to TRBJ2-5, with D perhaps matching TRBD2 (5 bases). In germline, CDR1 is SGHNT, CDR2 YYREEE (reference sequence). The CDR3 runs to 13 residues. The germline V and J ends were trimmed by 2 bases and 3 bases, with 8 bases remaining between them. CDR3 nucleotides: TGTGCCAGCAGCTTACAAGCGGAAGAGACCCAGTACTTC. It encodes CASSLQAEETQYF. Using reference TRBV5-4 and TRBJ2-5 for the parts outside the CDR3, the full variable domain is ETGVTQSPTHLIKTRGQQVTLRCSSQSGHNTVSWYQQALGQGPQFIFQYYREEENGRGNFPPRFSGLQFPNYSSELNVNALELDDSALYLCASSLQAEETQYFGPGTRLLVL.

The chain has TRBV4-3 and TRBJ2-1; the match to TRBD2 covers 11 bases. With V trimmed by 0 bases and J by 7 bases, 11 bases remained unmatched. The length of the CDR3 is 18 residues. Germline V gives CDR1 LGHNA, CDR2 YSLEER. CDR3: CASSQDWPLAGGPNEQFF. The CDR3 DNA follows: TGCGCCAGCAGCCAAGATTGGCCATTAGCGGGGGGGCCTAATGAGCAGTTCTTC.

V is TRBV18 and J is TRBJ1-5; TRBD1 is a possible D gene (5 bases). Between the trimmed V and J ends, which lost 0 bases and 2 bases, there was a span of 14 bases. The germline CDR1 and CDR2 sequences are KGHSH and LQKENI. The CDR3 length is 17 residues. CDR3 region: CASSPPGQGIGNQPQHF. The CDR3 region has the DNA TGTGCCAGCTCACCACCGGGGCAGGGTATCGGCAATCAGCCCCAGCATTTT. The complete variable domain, with remaining parts taken from reference TRBV18 and TRBJ1-5, reads NAGVMQNPRHLVRRRGQEARLRCSPMKGHSHVYWYRQLPEEGLKFMVYLQKENIIDESGMPKERFSAEFPKEGPSILRIQQVVRGDSAAYFCASSPPGQGIGNQPQHFGDGTRLSIL.

The chain recombines TRBV6-5 with TRBJ1-6; no clear D gene. CDR3 length equals 14 residues. Germline CDR1 and CDR2: MNHEY and SVGAGI. V lost 0 bases and J 10 bases, leaving 10 bases between the germline ends. CDR3 DNA: TGTGCCAGCAGTTACTCTGGGTATAGCTCACCCCTCCACTTT. Translated: CASSYSGYSSPLHF.

The chain is built from TRBV6-5 and TRBJ2-7; D may be TRBD1 (5 bases). The V end lost 2 bases, the J end lost 2 bases, and 7 bases lay between the germline ends. Germline-derived CDR1 and CDR2 are MNHEY and SVGAGI. CDR3 length: 13 residues. This CDR3 is CASSYDRAYEQYF. CDR3 nucleotides: TGTGCCAGCAGTTACGACAGAGCCTACGAGCAGTACTTC.

The V gene is TRBV9, the J gene TRBJ2-5, with D hard to call. The V end lost 0 bases, the J end lost 1 base, and 4 bases lay between the germline ends. This CDR3 spans 13 amino acids. Germline CDR1 and CDR2: SGDLS and YYNGEE. The CDR3 loop is CASSVGAQETQYF. The CDR3, as DNA: TGTGCCAGCAGCGTAGGAGCCCAAGAGACCCAGTACTTC. The entire variable domain, with the rest obtained from reference TRBV9 and TRBJ2-5, is as follows: DSGVTQTPKHLITATGQRVTLRCSPRSGDLSVYWYQQSLDQGLQFLIQYYNGEERAKGNILERFSAQQFPDLHSELNLSSLELGDSALYFCASSVGAQETQYFGPGTRLLVL.

The gene calls are TRBV10-3 and TRBJ1-1; the D gene is possibly TRBD1 (6 bases). V was pared by 3 bases and J by 0 bases, with 14 bases between. Germline CDR1 ENHRY, CDR2 SYGVKD. CDR3 length: 16 amino acids. CDR3 loop: CAISDGPGDMNTEAFF. CDR3 nucleotides: TGTGCCATCAGTGATGGTCCAGGGGATATGAACACTGAAGCTTTCTTT.

V usage is TRBV28 and J usage is TRBJ1-6; 8 bases are shared with TRBD1. Germline trimming cut 4 bases from V and 10 bases from J; bases unmatched to any gene: 6. The CDR3 is 14 residues long. Germline CDR1 reads MDHEN; CDR2 reads SYDVKM. The CDR3 nucleotides read TGTGCCAGCAGTTCTTACAGGGGGGAATCACCCCTCCACTTT. This gives the protein CASSSYRGESPLHF.

The gene calls are TRBV2 and TRBJ2-3, with 9 bases that match TRBD2. V shed 8 bases, J shed 3 bases, and the junction held 3 bases outside the gene matches. The CDR3 consists of 13 residues. Germline CDR1 is SNHLY and CDR2 is FYNNEI. The CDR3 DNA is TGTGCCAGCGCTAGCGGGACGACAGATACGCAGTATTTT. It specifies CASASGTTDTQYF.

The genes are TRBV5-6 and TRBJ1-5; the D is unclear. The germline V gene encodes CDR1 SGHDT and CDR2 YYEEEE. CDR3 length: 16 amino acids. The V gene lost 0 bases and the J gene lost 0 bases, with 10 bases spanning the gap. The CDR3 spells CASSLAGGGSNQPQHF. Written as DNA, the CDR3 is TGTGCCAGCAGCTTGGCGGGTGGCGGTAGCAATCAGCCCCAGCATTTT.

J is TRBJ2-7 and V is TRBV15; tentatively, D is TRBD1 (5 bases). Germline lookup yields CDR1 LNHNV and CDR2 YYDKDF (reference sequence). This CDR3 has 14 amino acids. V shed 3 bases and J shed 4 bases, with 13 bases lying between them. The CDR3 spells CATSSDRSPYEQYF. CDR3 bases: TGTGCCACCAGCAGTGACAGAAGCCCTTACGAGCAGTACTTC.

The CDR3 nucleotides are TGTGCCAGCAGCACATGGGGGCAGGGAAATGGCTACACCTTC. The encoded protein is CASSTWGQGNGYTF. The chain uses TRBV7-2 and TRBJ1-2, with D maybe TRBD1 (6 bases). This CDR3 is 14 amino acids long. V lost 5 bases and J lost 6, with 16 bases in between. The germline CDR1 and CDR2 sequences are SGHTA and FQGNSA. The whole variable domain, filled in from reference TRBV7-2 and TRBJ1-2, reads GAGVSQSPSNKVTEKGKDVELRCDPISGHTALYWYRQSLGQGLEFLIYFQGNSAPDKSGLPSDRFSAERTGGSVSTLTIQRTQQEDSAVYLCASSTWGQGNGYTFGSGTRLTVV.

The rearrangement links TRBV5-5 to TRBJ2-3; D is perhaps TRBD2 (6 bases). The CDR3 totals 14 residues. The germline V gene encodes CDR1 SGHKS and CDR2 YYEKEE (reference sequence). Trimming pared 4 bases from V and 11 bases from J, leaving 20 bases between. CDR3 sequence: CASSLGGLQARQYF. CDR3 DNA sequence: TGTGCCAGCAGCCTGGGAGGTCTACAAGCGAGGCAGTATTTT.

This chain connects TRBV27 to TRBJ2-3; D unresolved. Germline lookup yields CDR1 MNHEY and CDR2 SMNVEV (reference sequence). The CDR3 covers 14 residues. Between the trimmed V and J ends, which lost 6 bases and 2 bases, there was a span of 12 bases. The CDR3 sequence is CASSISVVTDTQYF. As DNA, the CDR3 is TGTGCCAGCAGCATTTCGGTCGTCACAGATACGCAGTATTTT.

The gene calls are TRBV7-2 and TRBJ2-7; D perhaps matches TRBD1 (6 bases). Germline CDR1 SGHTA, CDR2 FQGNSA. The V end lost 3 bases, the J end lost 3 bases, and 15 bases lay between the germline ends. CDR3 length: 15 residues. The CDR3 bases are TGTGCCAGCAGCTTCCGGGACACAAACGACTACGAGCAGTACTTC. It translates to CASSFRDTNDYEQYF. Using reference TRBV7-2 and TRBJ2-7 for the parts outside the CDR3, the full variable domain is GAGVSQSPSNKVTEKGKDVELRCDPISGHTALYWYRQSLGQGLEFLIYFQGNSAPDKSGLPSDRFSAERTGGSVSTLTIQRTQQEDSAVYLCASSFRDTNDYEQYFGPGTRLTVT.

The chain uses TRBV7-6 and TRBJ2-7, with D tentatively TRBD1 (6 bases). Trimming removed 3 bases from V and 2 bases from J, with 20 bases in between. The CDR3 runs 17 residues. The germline gives CDR1 SGHVS, CDR2 FNYEAQ. DNA of the CDR3: TGTGCCAGCAGCTTTGGGCCAGGGGACGGGGATCCCTACGAGCAGTACTTC. This encodes CASSFGPGDGDPYEQYF.

The CDR3 loop is CAISPFGRDTEAFF. As DNA, the CDR3 is TGTGCCATCAGTCCCTTTGGGAGGGACACTGAAGCTTTCTTT. The chain couples TRBV10-3 to TRBJ1-1, with D unclear. Trimming left V 5 bases short and J 3 bases short, with 13 bases between. The CDR3 runs 14 residues. Germline V gene data show CDR1 as ENHRY and CDR2 as SYGVKD.

J is TRBJ2-3 and V is TRBV6-1; D is possibly TRBD1 (6 bases). Germline assignment: CDR1 MNHNS and CDR2 SASEGT. The CDR3 has 18 amino acids. The ends were cut back, 4 bases at V and 0 bases at J, with 20 bases in the middle. CDR3 in amino acids: CASSGQRGSVPSTDTQYF. CDR3 DNA: TGTGCCAGCAGTGGCCAGAGGGGGAGCGTCCCTAGCACAGATACGCAGTATTTT.

The V call is TRBV2, the J call TRBJ1-2, with 7 bases matching TRBD1. Trimming cost V 4 bases and J 2 bases; bases outside gene matches: 1. The CDR3 covers 13 residues. Germline CDR1 and CDR2: SNHLY and FYNNEI. Here the CDR3 reads CASSGGQNYGYTF. The CDR3 DNA follows: TGTGCCAGCAGTGGGGGACAGAACTATGGCTACACCTTC.

This clone occurred a few times. V is TRBV5-1 and J is TRBJ1-1; maybe TRBD1 (5 bases). The CDR3 has 14 residues. V was pared by 4 bases and J by 5 bases, with 15 bases between. From germline, CDR1 is SGHRS and CDR2 YFSETQ. CDR3 nucleotide sequence: TGCGCCAGCAGCCGCGATTGGGAGGGGACTGAAGCTTTCTTT. Its protein is CASSRDWEGTEAFF. The full variable domain, its missing parts supplied by reference TRBV5-1 and TRBJ1-1, is KAGVTQTPRYLIKTRGQQVTLSCSPISGHRSVSWYQQTPGQGLQFLFEYFSETQRNKGNFPGRFSGRQFSNSRSEMNVSTLELGDSALYLCASSRDWEGTEAFFGQGTRLTVV.

The chain has TRBV15 and TRBJ1-5, with 9 nucleotides matching TRBD1. The germline gives CDR1 LNHNV, CDR2 YYDKDF (reference sequence). J gave up 0 bases and V 0 bases, and 9 bases lay outside the gene matches. CDR3 length: 19 amino acids. The CDR3, as DNA: TGTGCCACCAGCAGAGATCGTTGGGGACAGGGCTATAGCAATCAGCCCCAGCATTTT. Protein product: CATSRDRWGQGYSNQPQHF.

This chain joins TRBV14 and TRBJ2-1; no definite D call. This CDR3 is 13 amino acids long. V was pared by 1 base and J by 10 bases, with 11 bases between. Per germline, CDR1 SGHDN and CDR2 FVKESK. In DNA form, the CDR3 reads TGTGCCAGCAGCCAAGTTCCGCGCCTAGAGCAGTTCTTC. It codes for CASSQVPRLEQFF.

This rearrangement joins TRBV30 to TRBJ2-1; D perhaps matches TRBD1 (6 bases). Germline V gene lookup returns CDR1 GTSNPN and CDR2 SVGIG (reference sequence). This CDR3 is built from 12 residues. V gave up 5 bases and J gave up 9 bases, with 14 bases separating them. This CDR3 reads CAWGTGLGEQFF. The CDR3 nucleotides are TGTGCCTGGGGAACAGGGTTAGGTGAGCAGTTCTTC.

This clone was seen only a few times. In nucleotides, the CDR3 is TGTGCCAGCAGTTTCACAGGGGTTAACACTGAAGCTTTCTTT. It specifies CASSFTGVNTEAFF. The gene calls are TRBV6-6 and TRBJ1-1, with TRBD1 matching 7 bases. Germline lookup yields CDR1 MNHNY and CDR2 SVGAGI (reference sequence). J lost 2 bases, V lost 4 bases, and 4 bases had no gene match. The CDR3 has 14 amino acids.